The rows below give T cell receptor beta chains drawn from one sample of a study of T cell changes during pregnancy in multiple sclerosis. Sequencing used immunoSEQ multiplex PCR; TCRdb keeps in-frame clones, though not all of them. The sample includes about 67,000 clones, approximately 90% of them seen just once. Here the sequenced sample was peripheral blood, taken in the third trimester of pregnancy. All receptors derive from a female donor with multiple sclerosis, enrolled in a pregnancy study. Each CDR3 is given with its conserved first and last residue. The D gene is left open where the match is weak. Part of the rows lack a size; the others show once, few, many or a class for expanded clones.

CASSEWGGRPGETQYF	TGTGCCAGCAGTGAATGGGGAGGGAGGCCCGGAGAGACCCAGTACTTC	once	TRBD2	TRBV25-1	TRBJ2-5
CASSPSGGAGFSYEQYF	TGTGCCAGCAGCCCCTCCGGTGGAGCGGGGTTTTCCTACGAGCAGTACTTC	.	TRBD2	TRBV9	TRBJ2-7
CASSALAREVGDTQYF	TGTGCCAGCAGCGCACTAGCGCGTGAGGTGGGAGATACGCAGTATTTT	.	TRBD2	TRBV9	TRBJ2-3
CASSTTGGDGYTF	TGTGCCAGTAGTACAACAGGGGGGGATGGCTACACCTTC	.	TRBD1	TRBV19	TRBJ1-2
CARGNGVWGEQYF	TGTGCCAGGGGAAACGGGGTTTGGGGCGAGCAGTACTTC	.	.	TRBV5-6	TRBJ2-7
CASSLDMTYYGYTF	TGTGCCAGCAGCTTAGATATGACATACTATGGCTACACCTTC	.	.	TRBV7-8	TRBJ1-2
CASSYGQGATGYTF	TGTGCCAGCAGCTACGGACAGGGGGCCACTGGCTACACCTTC	once	TRBD1	TRBV7-2	TRBJ1-2
CAISDAQREYQETQYF	TGTGCCATCAGTGACGCCCAGCGGGAGTATCAGGAGACCCAGTACTTC	.	TRBD2	TRBV10-3	TRBJ2-5
CASSPGAGYGYTF	TGTGCCAGCAGCCCAGGGGCAGGCTATGGCTACACCTTC	.	.	TRBV7-2	TRBJ1-2
CAWMGQGNLANTGELFF	TGTGCCTGGATGGGACAGGGGAACCTGGCGAACACCGGGGAGCTGTTTTTT	.	TRBD1	TRBV30	TRBJ2-2
CATMGGTGNQPQHF	TGTGCCACGATGGGGGGGACGGGCAATCAGCCCCAGCATTTT	.	.	TRBV7-9	TRBJ1-5
CASSAGVTTEAFF	TGTGCCAGCAGCGCGGGGGTTACCACTGAAGCTTTCTTT	.	.	TRBV6-5	TRBJ1-1
CASRSPLGVNTEAFF	TGTGCCAGCAGAAGTCCTCTAGGGGTGAACACTGAAGCTTTCTTT	.	.	TRBV6-5	TRBJ1-1
CASSPRGPNYGYTF	TGTGCCAGCAGCCCCCGCGGGCCTAACTATGGCTACACCTTC	.	.	TRBV7-6	TRBJ1-2
CAISETISSSSYEQYF	TGTGCCATCAGTGAGACCATATCGAGTTCCTCCTACGAGCAGTACTTC	.	.	TRBV10-3	TRBJ2-7
CASSPLSSTDTQYF	TGTGCCAGCAGCCCACTGTCGAGCACAGATACGCAGTATTTT	.	.	TRBV6-4	TRBJ2-3